Below are 7 T cell receptor beta chains sequenced from a single sample in a study of graft-versus-host responses after intestinal transplantation. Graft-derived tissue was subjected to processing to liberate intraepithelial and lamina propria lymphocytes. Produced via immunoSEQ multiplex PCR; TCRdb's table is partial and in-frame only. The data hold approximately 8,800 clones, with under 80% observed a single time. The sample in question was ileum tissue, obtained approximately 490 days after intestinal transplant. These receptors all come from a human patient who received an intestinal transplant, so some T cells may come from the graft donor.

This sequence joins TRBV27 and TRBJ2-5; D call uncertain. V shed 0 bases and J shed 4 bases, with 9 bases lying between them. Germline V gene sequence: CDR1 MNHEY, CDR2 SMNVEV (reference sequence). The CDR3 has 14 residues. CDR3 region: CASSLSRTRETQYF. The CDR3 nucleotides are TGTGCCAGCAGTTTATCGAGGACGAGAGAGACCCAGTACTTC.

The rearrangement uses TRBV6-6 and TRBJ1-5; a weak D match, TRBD1 (6 bases). The CDR3 consists of 14 residues. CDR1 and CDR2 (germline): MNHNY, SVGAGI (reference sequence). V lost 5 bases and J lost 7, with 15 bases in between. The CDR3 sequence is CASSNQGSWQPQHF. The CDR3 DNA reads TGTGCCAGCAGTAATCAGGGGAGTTGGCAGCCCCAGCATTTT.

This clone was picked up a small number of times. The chain uses TRBV5-1 and TRBJ1-5; no definite D call. The germline CDR1 and CDR2 sequences are SGHRS and YFSETQ. Trimming left V 2 bases short and J 7 bases short, with 10 bases between. The CDR3 covers 13 residues. The CDR3 protein is CASSFGSGQPQHF. DNA of the CDR3: TGCGCCAGCAGCTTCGGGTCGGGGCAGCCCCAGCATTTT.

The genes are TRBV11-2 and TRBJ2-3, with D hard to call. The CDR3 has 12 amino acids. With 4 bases removed from V and 4 bases from J, the gap between germline ends came to 6 bases. CDR1 SGHAT and CDR2 FQNNGV come from the germline V gene. In nucleotides, the CDR3 is TGTGCCAGCAGCTGGGGTTCAGATACGCAGTATTTT. Protein sequence: CASSWGSDTQYF.

The J gene is TRBJ2-1, the V gene TRBV11-2, with a weak D call TRBD2 (5 bases). V shed 4 bases and J shed 3 bases, with 19 bases lying between them. The CDR3 loop spans 17 amino acids. Germline V gene data show CDR1 as SGHAT and CDR2 as FQNNGV. CDR3 amino acids: CASSSRRRGSGYNEQFF. CDR3 DNA: TGTGCCAGCAGCTCCCGGCGCCGTGGCAGCGGCTACAATGAGCAGTTCTTC.

The CDR3 region is CASSPRRLADIYEQYF. For the CDR3, the DNA is TGTGCCAGCAGCCCCCGCCGACTAGCTGACATCTACGAGCAGTACTTC. This chain joins TRBV7-8 and TRBJ2-7, with 7 bases identical to TRBD2. CDR1 is SGHVS, CDR2 FQNEAQ, per germline. The CDR3 sequence is 16 residues long. The ends lost 5 bases at V and 3 bases at J; junction bases unmatched: 13.

This clone is large by share. J is TRBJ1-5 and V is TRBV6-4, with a weak D call TRBD1 (5 bases). V was cut by 0 bases and J by 4 bases, with 13 bases left in between. Germline V gene data show CDR1 as MRHNA and CDR2 as SNTAGT. This CDR3 is 16 amino acids long. CDR3 nucleotide sequence: TGTGCCAGCAGTGACTCAATAGGGGAAGGGAATCAGCCCCAGCATTTT. Its translation: CASSDSIGEGNQPQHF.